Presented here are 2 T cell receptor beta chains from one specimen sequenced in a study of shared clonotypes between healthy human individuals. Using immunoSEQ multiplex PCR, the repertoire was profiled, and TCRdb retains in-frame clones only, with some absent. Of 700,000 or so clones listed, less than 80% were seen once; the top ten hold under 2%. The sample taken for sequencing was memory CD4+ T cells sorted from blood. Specified subset: CD45RA-negative fraction. The receptor set was obtained from a woman in her twenties or thirties in good health.

The chain couples TRBV7-9 to TRBJ2-5; no reliable D call. Germline V CDR1 and CDR2: SEHNR, FQNEAQ (reference sequence). This CDR3 has 12 residues. V was cut by 5 bases and J by 3 bases, with 7 bases left in between. The CDR3 region has the DNA TGTGCCAGCAGCGTCGTGGAAGAGACCCAGTACTTC. This codes for CASSVVEETQYF.

The rearrangement links TRBV4-1 to TRBJ2-7, with 8 bases that match TRBD2. The V and J ends lost 4 bases and 2 bases, in that order; junction bases with no gene match: 4. This CDR3 region has 14 residues. Germline values: CDR1 MGHRA, CDR2 YSYEKL. The CDR3 bases are TGCGCCAGCAGCCCCCAGCGGGAGCCCTACGAGCAGTACTTC. As protein: CASSPQREPYEQYF.